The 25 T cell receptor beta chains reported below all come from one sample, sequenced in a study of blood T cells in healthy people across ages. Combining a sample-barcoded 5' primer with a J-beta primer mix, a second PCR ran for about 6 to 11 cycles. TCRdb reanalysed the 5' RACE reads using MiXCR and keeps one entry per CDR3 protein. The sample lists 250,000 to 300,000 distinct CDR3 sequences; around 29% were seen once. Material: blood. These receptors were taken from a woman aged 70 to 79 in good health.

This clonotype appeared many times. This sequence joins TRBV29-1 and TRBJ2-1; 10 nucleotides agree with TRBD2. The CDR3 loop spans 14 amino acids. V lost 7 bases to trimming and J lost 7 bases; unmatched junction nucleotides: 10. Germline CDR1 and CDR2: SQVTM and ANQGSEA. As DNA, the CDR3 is TGCAGCGCCGCAATAGCGGGAGGAAAGAATGAGCAGTTCTTC. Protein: CSAAIAGGKNEQFF.

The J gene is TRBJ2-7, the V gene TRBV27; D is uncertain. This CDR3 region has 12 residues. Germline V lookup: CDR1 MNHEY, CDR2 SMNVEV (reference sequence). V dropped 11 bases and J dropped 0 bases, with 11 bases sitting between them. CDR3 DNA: TGTGCCGGTGGTGTACGCTCCTACGAGCAGTACTTC. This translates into CAGGVRSYEQYF.

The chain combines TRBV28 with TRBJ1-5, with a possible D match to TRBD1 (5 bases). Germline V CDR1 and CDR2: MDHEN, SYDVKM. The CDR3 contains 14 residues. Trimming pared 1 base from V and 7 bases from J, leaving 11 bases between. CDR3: CASSLSGKGQPQHF. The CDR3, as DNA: TGTGCCAGCAGTTTATCGGGGAAGGGGCAGCCCCAGCATTTT.

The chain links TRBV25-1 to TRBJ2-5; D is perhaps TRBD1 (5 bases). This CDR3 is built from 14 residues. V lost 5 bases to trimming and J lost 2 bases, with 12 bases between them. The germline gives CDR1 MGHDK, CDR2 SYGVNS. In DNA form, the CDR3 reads TGTGCCAGCAGTTCCCGACAGATACAAGAGACCCAGTACTTC. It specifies CASSSRQIQETQYF.

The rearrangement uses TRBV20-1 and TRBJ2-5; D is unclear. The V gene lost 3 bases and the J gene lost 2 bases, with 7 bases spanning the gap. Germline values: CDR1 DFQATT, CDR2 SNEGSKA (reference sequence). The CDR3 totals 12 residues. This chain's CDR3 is CSASKVQETQYF. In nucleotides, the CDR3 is TGCAGTGCTAGTAAAGTACAAGAGACCCAGTACTTC.

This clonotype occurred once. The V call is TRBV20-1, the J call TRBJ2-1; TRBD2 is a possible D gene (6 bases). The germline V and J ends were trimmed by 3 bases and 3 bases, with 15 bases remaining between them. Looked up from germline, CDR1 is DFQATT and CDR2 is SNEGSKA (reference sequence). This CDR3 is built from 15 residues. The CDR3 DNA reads TGCAGTGCTAGTCCCCGGCTAGCGCGCTACAATGAGCAGTTCTTC. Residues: CSASPRLARYNEQFF.

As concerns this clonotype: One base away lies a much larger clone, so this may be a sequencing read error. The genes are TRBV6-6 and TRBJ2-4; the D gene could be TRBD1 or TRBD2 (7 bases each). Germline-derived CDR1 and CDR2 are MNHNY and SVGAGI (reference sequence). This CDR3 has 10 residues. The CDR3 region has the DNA TGTGCCACCCAGGGGGGACTACAGTGCTTC. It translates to CATQGGLQCF.

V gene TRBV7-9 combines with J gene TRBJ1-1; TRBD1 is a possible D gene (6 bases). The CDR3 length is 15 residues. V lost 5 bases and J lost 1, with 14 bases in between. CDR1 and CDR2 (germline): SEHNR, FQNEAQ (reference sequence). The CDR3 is CASSPRQAPNTEAFF. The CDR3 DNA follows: TGTGCCAGCAGCCCACGACAGGCGCCGAACACTGAAGCTTTCTTT.

This chain's CDR3 is CASSIRGSGANVLTF. CDR3 DNA sequence: TGTGCCAGCAGCATCAGGGGCTCTGGGGCCAACGTCCTGACTTTC. This chain connects TRBV7-2 to TRBJ2-6, with a weak D call TRBD1 (6 bases). Germline V gene lookup returns CDR1 SGHTA and CDR2 FQGNSA. The CDR3 covers 15 residues. With 5 bases removed from V and 0 bases from J, the gap between germline ends came to 8 bases.

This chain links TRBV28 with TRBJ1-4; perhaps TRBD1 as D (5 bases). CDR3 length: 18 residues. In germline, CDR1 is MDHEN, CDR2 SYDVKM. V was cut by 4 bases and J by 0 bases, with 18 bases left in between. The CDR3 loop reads CASSSPGSQGATNEKLFF. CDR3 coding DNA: TGTGCCAGCAGTTCCCCCGGGAGTCAGGGCGCAACTAATGAAAAACTGTTTTTT.

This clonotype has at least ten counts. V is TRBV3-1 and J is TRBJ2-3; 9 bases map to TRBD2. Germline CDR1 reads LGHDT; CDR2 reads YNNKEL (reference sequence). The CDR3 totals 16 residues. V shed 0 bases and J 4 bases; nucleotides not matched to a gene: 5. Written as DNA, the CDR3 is TGTGCCAGCAGCCAAGAGGTAGCGGGAGTACCAGATACGCAGTATTTT. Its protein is CASSQEVAGVPDTQYF.

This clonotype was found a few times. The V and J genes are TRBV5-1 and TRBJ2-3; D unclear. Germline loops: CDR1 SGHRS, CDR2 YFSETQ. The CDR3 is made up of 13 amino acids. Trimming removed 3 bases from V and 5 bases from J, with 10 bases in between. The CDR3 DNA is TGCGCCAGCAGCTCCAGAGACGTAGATACGCAGTATTTT. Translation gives CASSSRDVDTQYF.

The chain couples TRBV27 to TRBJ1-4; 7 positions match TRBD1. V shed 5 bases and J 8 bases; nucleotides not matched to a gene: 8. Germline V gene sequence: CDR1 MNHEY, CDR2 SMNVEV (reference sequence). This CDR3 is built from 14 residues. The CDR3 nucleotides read TGTGCCAGCAGTCGACAGGGAGATGGAGAAAAACTGTTTTTT. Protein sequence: CASSRQGDGEKLFF.

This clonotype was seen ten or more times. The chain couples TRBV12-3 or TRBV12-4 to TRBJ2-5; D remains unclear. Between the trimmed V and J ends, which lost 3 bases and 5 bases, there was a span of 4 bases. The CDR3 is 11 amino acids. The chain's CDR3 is CASSFRETQYF. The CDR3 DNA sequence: TGTGCCAGCAGTTTCCGGGAGACCCAGTACTTC.

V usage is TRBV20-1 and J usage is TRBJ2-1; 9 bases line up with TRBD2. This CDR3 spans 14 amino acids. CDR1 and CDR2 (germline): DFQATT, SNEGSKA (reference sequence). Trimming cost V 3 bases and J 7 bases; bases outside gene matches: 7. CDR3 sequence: CSARREGQGNEQFF. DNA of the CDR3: TGCAGTGCTAGGCGGGAGGGCCAGGGGAATGAGCAGTTCTTC.

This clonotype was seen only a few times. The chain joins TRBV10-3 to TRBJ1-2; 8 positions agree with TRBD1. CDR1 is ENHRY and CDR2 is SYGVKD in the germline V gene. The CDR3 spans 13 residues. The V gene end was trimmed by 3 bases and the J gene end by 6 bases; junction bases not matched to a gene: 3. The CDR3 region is CAISEGQGDGYTF. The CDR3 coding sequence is TGTGCCATCAGTGAAGGACAGGGAGATGGCTACACCTTC.

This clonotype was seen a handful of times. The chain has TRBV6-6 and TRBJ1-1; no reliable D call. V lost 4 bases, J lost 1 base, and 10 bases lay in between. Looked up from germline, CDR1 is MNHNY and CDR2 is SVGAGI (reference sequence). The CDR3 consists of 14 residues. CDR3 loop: CASSSPPENTEAFF. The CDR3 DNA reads TGTGCCAGCAGTTCCCCCCCTGAGAACACTGAAGCTTTCTTT.

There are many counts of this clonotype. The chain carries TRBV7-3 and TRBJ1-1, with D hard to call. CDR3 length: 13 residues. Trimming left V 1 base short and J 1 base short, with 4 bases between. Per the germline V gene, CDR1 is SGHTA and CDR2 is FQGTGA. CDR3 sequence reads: CASSLMTNTEAFF. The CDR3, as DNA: TGTGCCAGCAGCTTAATGACGAACACTGAAGCTTTCTTT. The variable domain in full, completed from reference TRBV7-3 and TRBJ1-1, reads GAGVSQTPSNKVTEKGKYVELRCDPISGHTALYWYRQSLGQGPEFLIYFQGTGAADDSGLPNDRFFAVRPEGSVSTLKIQRTERGDSAVYLCASSLMTNTEAFFGQGTRLTVV.

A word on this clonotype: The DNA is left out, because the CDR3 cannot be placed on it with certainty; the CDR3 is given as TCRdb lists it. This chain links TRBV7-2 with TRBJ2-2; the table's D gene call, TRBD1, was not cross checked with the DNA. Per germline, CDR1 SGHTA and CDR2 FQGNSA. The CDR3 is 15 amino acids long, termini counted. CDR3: CASSFGQGAFRELFF.

CDR3 region: CSPIGDLEETQYF. The CDR3 bases are TGCAGCCCGATCGGGGACTTAGAAGAGACCCAGTACTTC. The J gene is TRBJ2-5, the V gene TRBV29-1, with D possibly being TRBD2 (6 bases). The germline V gene encodes CDR1 SQVTM and CDR2 ANQGSEA. The CDR3 has 13 residues. V shed 8 bases and J shed 3 bases, with 16 bases lying between them.

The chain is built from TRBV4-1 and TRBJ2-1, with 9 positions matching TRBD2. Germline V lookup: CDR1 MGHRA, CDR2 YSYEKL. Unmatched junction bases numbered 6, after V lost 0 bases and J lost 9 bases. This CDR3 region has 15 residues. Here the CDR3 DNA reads TGCGCCAGCAGCCAAGATGACAGCGGGGGGATTGAGCAGTTCTTC. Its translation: CASSQDDSGGIEQFF.

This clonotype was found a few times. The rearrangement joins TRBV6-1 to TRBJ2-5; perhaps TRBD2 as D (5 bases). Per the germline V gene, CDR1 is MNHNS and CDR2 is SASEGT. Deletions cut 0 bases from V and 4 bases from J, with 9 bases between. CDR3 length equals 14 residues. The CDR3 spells CASSEAPSRETQYF. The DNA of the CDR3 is TGTGCCAGCAGTGAAGCTCCTAGCCGAGAGACCCAGTACTTC.

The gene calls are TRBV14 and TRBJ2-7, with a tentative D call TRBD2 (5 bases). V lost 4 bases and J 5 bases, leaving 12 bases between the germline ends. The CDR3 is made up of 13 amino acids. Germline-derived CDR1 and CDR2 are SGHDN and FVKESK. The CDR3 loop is CASSLSSFHEQYF. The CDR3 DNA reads TGTGCCAGCAGCCTTTCTAGCTTCCACGAGCAGTACTTC.

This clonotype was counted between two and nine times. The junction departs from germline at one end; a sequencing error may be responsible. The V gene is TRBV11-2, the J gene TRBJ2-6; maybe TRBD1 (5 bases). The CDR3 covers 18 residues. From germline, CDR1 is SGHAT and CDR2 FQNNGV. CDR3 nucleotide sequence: TGTGCCAGCAGCTTACTGAGGTTCTTGAACTCTGGGGCCGACGTCCTGACTTTC. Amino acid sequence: CASSLLRFLNSGADVLTF. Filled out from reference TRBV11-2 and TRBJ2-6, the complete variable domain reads EAGVAQSPRYKIIEKRQSVAFWCNPISGHATLYWYQQILGQGPKLLIQFQNNGVVDDSQLPKDRFSAERLKGVDSTLKIQPAKLEDSAVYLCASSLLRFLNSGADVLTFGAGSRLTVL.

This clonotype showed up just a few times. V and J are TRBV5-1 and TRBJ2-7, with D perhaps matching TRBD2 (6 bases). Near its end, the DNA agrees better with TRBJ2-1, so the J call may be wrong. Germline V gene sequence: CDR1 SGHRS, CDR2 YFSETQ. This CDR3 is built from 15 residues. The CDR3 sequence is CASSILATGTNEQFF. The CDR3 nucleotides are TGCGCCAGCAGCATACTAGCCACTGGAACCAATGAGCAGTTCTTC.